This T cell receptor beta chain was obtained from a study of OX40 agonist ivuxolimab in advanced cancers. On the study more broadly: From roughly 23 to 85 years was the age range, with a mean of approximately 58 years, and over 80% were male. Study results and caveats: Expanded clones tended on average to be more numerous among CD8+ T cells than CD4+.

The repertoire was sequenced with immunoSEQ multiplex PCR; TCRdb's copy has only in-frame clones and lacks some. This sample has some 60,000 clones; about nine tenths occur once, and the top ten carry 1.5% to 2%. In the case of this clone: Its cognate antigen is unknown.

Germline assignment: CDR1 MNHEY and CDR2 SMNVEV (reference sequence). This CDR3 contains 15 residues. Trimming took 4 bases from V and 5 from J; bases not matched to a gene: 7. Patients had blood sampled at baseline and again on cycle 4 day 1 and cycle 7 day 1. The sequence was collected from an adult with an advanced solid tumor such as melanoma, head and neck, liver or kidney cancer. The V and J genes are TRBV27 and TRBJ1-4, with 7 bases fitting TRBD1. The specimen was CD4+ or CD8+ T cells sorted from blood, collected in a trial of the OX40 agonist ivuxolimab. CDR3 region: CASSYADRSNEKLFF. The DNA for the CDR3 is TGTGCCAGCAGTTACGCGGACAGGTCAAATGAAAAACTGTTTTTT.